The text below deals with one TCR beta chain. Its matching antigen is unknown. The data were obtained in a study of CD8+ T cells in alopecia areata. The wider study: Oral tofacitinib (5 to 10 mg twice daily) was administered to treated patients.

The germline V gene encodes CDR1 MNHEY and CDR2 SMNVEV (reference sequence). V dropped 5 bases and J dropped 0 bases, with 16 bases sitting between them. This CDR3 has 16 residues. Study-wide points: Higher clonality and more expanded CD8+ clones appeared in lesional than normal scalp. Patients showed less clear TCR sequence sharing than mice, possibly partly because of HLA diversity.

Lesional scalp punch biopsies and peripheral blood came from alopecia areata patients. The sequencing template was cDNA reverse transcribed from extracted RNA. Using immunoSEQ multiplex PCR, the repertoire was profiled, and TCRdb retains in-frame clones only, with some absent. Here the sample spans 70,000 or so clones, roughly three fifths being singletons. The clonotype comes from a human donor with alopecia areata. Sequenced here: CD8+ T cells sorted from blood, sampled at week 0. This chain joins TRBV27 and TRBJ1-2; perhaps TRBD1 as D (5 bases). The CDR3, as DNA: TGTGCCAGCAGTCCGACGTCGTTAGGGGCTAACTATGGCTACACCTTC. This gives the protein CASSPTSLGANYGYTF.